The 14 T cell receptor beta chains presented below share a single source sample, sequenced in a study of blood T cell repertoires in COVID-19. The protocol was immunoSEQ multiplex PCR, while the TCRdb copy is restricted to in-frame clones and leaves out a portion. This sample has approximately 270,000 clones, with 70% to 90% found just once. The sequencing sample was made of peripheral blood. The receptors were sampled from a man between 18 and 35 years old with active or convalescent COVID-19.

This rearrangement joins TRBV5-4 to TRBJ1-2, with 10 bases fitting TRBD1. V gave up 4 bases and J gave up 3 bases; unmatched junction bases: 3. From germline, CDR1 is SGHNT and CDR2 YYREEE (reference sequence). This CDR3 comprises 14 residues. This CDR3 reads CASSEGQGYYGYTF. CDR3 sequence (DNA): TGTGCCAGCAGCGAGGGACAGGGGTACTATGGCTACACCTTC.

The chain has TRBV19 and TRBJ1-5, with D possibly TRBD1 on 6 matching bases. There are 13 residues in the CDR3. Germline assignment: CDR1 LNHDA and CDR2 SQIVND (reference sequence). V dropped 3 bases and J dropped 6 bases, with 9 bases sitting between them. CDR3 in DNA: TGTGCCAGTAGTATTGACAGGCTTCAGCCCCAGCATTTT. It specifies CASSIDRLQPQHF.

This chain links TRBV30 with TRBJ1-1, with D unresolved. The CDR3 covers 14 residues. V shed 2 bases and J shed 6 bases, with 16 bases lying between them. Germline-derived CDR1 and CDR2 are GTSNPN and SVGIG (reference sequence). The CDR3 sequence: CAWSYIDYQAEAFF. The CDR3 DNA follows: TGTGCCTGGAGTTATATTGATTACCAGGCTGAAGCTTTCTTT. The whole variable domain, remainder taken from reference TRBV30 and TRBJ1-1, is SQTIHQWPATLVQPVGSPLSLECTVEGTSNPNLYWYRQAAGRGLQLLFYSVGIGQISSEVPQNLSASRPQDRQFILSSKKLLLSDSGFYLCAWSYIDYQAEAFFGQGTRLTVV.

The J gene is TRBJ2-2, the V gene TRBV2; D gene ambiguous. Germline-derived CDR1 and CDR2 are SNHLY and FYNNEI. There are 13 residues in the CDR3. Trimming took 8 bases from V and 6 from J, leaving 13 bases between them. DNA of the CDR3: TGTGCCAGCGCGGCGGTTTGGGCCGGGGAGCTGTTTTTT. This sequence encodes CASAAVWAGELFF. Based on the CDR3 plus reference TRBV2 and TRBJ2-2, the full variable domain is EPEVTQTPSHQVTQMGQEVILRCVPISNHLYFYWYRQILGQKVEFLVSFYNNEISEKSEIFDDQFSVERPDGSNFTLKIRSTKLEDSAMYFCASAAVWAGELFFGEGSRLTVL.

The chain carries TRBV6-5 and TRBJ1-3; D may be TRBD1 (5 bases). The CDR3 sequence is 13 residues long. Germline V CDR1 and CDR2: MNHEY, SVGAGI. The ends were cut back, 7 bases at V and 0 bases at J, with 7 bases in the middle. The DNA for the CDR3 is TGTGCCAGCATGGACAACTCTGGAAACACCATATATTTT. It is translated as CASMDNSGNTIYF.

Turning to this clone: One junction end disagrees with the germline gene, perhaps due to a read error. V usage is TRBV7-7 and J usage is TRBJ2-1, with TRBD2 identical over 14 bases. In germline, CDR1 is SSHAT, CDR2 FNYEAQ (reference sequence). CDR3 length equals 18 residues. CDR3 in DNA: TGTGCTAGCAGCTTAGGAGGACTAGCGGGAGGCGGGAACAATGAGCAGTTCTTC. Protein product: CASSLGGLAGGGNNEQFF. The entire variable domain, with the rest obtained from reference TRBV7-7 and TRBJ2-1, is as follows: GAGVSQSPRYKVTKRGQDVTLRCDPISSHATLYWYQQALGQGPEFLTYFNYEAQPDKSGLPSDRFSAERPEGSISTLTIQRTEQRDSAMYRCASSLGGLAGGGNNEQFFGPGTRLTVL.

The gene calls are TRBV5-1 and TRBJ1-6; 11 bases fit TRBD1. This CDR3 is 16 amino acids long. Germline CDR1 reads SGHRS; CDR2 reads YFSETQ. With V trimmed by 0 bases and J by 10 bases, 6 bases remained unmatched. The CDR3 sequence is CASSLVWDRGNSPLHF. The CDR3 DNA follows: TGCGCCAGCAGCTTGGTGTGGGACAGGGGGAACTCACCCCTCCACTTT.

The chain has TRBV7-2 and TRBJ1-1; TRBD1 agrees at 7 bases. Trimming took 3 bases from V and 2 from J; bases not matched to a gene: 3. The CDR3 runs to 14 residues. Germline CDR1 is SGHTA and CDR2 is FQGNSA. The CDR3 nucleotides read TGTGCCAGCAGCTTGACAGGGCTTAACACTGAAGCTTTCTTT. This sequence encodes CASSLTGLNTEAFF.

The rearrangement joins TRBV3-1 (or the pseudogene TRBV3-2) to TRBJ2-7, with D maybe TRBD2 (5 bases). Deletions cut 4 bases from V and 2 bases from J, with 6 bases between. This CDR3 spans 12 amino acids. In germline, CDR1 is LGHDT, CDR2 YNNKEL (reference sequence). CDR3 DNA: TGTGCCAGCAGCCCGACTACCTACGAGCAGTACTTC. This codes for CASSPTTYEQYF.

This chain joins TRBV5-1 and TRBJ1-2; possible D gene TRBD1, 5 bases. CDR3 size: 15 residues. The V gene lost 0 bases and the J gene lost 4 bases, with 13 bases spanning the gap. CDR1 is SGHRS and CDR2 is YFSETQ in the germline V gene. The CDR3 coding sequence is TGCGCCAGCAGCTTGGGTGCAGGGATCAGCTATGGCTACACCTTC. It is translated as CASSLGAGISYGYTF.

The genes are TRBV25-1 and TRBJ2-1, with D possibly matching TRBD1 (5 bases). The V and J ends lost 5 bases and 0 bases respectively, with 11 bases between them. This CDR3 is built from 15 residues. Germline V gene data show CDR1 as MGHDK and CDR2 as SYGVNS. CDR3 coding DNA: TGTGCCAGCAGTCTCCGACAGAGCTCCTACAATGAGCAGTTCTTC. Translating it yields CASSLRQSSYNEQFF.

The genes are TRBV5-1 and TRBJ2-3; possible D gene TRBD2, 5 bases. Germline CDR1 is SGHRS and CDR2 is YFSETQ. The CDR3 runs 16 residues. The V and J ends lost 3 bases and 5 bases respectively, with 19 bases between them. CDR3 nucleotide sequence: TGCGCCAGCAGCTCCCGAGGGCGTAAGACTGGAGATACGCAGTATTTT. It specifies CASSSRGRKTGDTQYF.

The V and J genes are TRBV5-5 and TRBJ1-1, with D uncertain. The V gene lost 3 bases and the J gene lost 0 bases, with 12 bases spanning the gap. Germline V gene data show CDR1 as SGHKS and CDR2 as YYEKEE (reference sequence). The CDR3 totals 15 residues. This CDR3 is CASSSTTKMNTEAFF. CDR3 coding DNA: TGTGCCAGCAGCTCGACGACTAAGATGAACACTGAAGCTTTCTTT.

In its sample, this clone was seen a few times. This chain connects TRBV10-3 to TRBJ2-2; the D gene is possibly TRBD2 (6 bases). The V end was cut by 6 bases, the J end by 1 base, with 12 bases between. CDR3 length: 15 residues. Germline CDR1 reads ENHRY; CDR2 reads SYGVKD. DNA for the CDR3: TGTGCCATCAGCAGGACGCGGGAGAACACCGGGGAGCTGTTTTTT. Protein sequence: CAISRTRENTGELFF.